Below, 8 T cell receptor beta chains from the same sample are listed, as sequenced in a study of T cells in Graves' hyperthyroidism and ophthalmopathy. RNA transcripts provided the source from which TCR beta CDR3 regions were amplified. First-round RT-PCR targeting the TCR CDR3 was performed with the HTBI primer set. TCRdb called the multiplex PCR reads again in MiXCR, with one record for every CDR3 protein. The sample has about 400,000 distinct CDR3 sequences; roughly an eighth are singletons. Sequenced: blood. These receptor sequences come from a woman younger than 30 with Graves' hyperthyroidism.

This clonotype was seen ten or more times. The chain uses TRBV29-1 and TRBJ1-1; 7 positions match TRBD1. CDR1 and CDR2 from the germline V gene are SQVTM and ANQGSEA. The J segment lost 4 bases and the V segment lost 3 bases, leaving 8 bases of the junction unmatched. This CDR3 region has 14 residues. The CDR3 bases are TGCAGCGTTGACTTTGGCAGGGGGTTCACTGAAGCTTTCTTT. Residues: CSVDFGRGFTEAFF.

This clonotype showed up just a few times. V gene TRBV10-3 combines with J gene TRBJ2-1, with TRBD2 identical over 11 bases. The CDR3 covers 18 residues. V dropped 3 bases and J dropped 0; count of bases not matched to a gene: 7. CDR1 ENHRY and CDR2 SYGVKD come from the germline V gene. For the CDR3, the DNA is TGTGCCATCAGTGAAAGGCGGGGGACTAGCGGCTCCTACAATGAGCAGTTCTTC. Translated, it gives CAISERRGTSGSYNEQFF.

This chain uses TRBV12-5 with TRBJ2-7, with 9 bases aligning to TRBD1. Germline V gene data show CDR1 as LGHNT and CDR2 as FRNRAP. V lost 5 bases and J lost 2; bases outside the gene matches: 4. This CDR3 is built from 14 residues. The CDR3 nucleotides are TGTGCTAGTGGTCGGGACAGGGTACCCTACGAGCAGTACTTC. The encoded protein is CASGRDRVPYEQYF.

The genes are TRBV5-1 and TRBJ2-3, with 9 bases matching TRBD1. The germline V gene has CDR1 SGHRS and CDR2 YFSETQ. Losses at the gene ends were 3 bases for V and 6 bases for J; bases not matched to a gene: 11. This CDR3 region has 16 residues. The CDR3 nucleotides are TGCGCCAGCAGCTACATCGTTTCACAGGGGGCGGATACGCAGTATTTT. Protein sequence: CASSYIVSQGADTQYF.

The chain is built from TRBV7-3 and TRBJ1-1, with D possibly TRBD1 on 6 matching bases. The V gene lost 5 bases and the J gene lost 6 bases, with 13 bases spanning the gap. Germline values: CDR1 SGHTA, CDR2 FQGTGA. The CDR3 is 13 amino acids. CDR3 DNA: TGTGCCAGCAGCCCCAGGGGAAGGGCTGAAGCTTTCTTT. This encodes CASSPRGRAEAFF.

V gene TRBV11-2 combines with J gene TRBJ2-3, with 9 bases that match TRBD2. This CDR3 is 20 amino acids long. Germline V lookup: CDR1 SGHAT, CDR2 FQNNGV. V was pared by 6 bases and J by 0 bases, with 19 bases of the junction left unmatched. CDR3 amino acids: CASSLRGRRASGASTDTQYF. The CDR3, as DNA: TGTGCCAGCAGTTTAAGGGGGCGCAGAGCTAGCGGGGCTAGCACAGATACGCAGTATTTT. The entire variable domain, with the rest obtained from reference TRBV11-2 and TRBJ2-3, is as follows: EAGVAQSPRYKIIEKRQSVAFWCNPISGHATLYWYQQILGQGPKLLIQFQNNGVVDDSQLPKDRFSAERLKGVDSTLKIQPAKLEDSAVYLCASSLRGRRASGASTDTQYFGPGTRLTVL.

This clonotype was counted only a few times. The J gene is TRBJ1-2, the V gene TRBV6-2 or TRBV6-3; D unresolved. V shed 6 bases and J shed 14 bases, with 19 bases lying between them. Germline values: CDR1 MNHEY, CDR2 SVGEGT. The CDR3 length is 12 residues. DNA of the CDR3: TGTGCCAGCAGGATCGGTTCTCGGACGCGGACCTTC. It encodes CASRIGSRTRTF.

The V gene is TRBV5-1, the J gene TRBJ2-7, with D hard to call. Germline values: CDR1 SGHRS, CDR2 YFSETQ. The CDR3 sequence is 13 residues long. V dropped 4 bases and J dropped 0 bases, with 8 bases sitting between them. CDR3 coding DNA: TGCGCCAGCAGCCCCGTGAGCTCCTACGAGCAGTACTTC. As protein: CASSPVSSYEQYF.